Listed here are 17 T cell receptor beta chains from one sample, sequenced in a study of T cell responses to AZD1222 COVID-19 vaccine. Assay: immunoSEQ multiplex PCR; the TCRdb copy retains only in-frame clones and omits some. The repertoire consists of 150,000 to 180,000 clones, with around 87% occurring once and the leading ten covering just over 9%. The starting material was peripheral blood, obtained 28 days after the second AZD1222 dose. Receptors were obtained from an adult who received the AZD1222 COVID-19 vaccine.

The rearrangement uses TRBV10-1 and TRBJ1-5; D is unclear. V shed 3 bases and J shed 2 bases, with 11 bases lying between them. CDR1 is WNHNN and CDR2 is SYGVQD in the germline V gene (reference sequence). The CDR3 extends over 15 amino acids. CDR3 loop: CASSDEGVGNQPQHF. CDR3 sequence (DNA): TGCGCCAGCAGTGACGAGGGTGTAGGCAATCAGCCCCAGCATTTT.

The chain links TRBV30 to TRBJ2-1, with 8 bases matching TRBD2. The germline V gene encodes CDR1 GTSNPN and CDR2 SVGIG (reference sequence). This CDR3 region has 13 residues. After removal of 8 bases from V and 0 bases from J, the junction contained 3 bases not matched to a gene. CDR3: CAESGSSYNEQFF. Here the CDR3 DNA reads TGTGCCGAGAGCGGGAGCTCCTACAATGAGCAGTTCTTC. Complete variable domain (other parts from reference TRBV30 and TRBJ2-1): SQTIHQWPATLVQPVGSPLSLECTVEGTSNPNLYWYRQAAGRGLQLLFYSVGIGQISSEVPQNLSASRPQDRQFILSSKKLLLSDSGFYLCAESGSSYNEQFFGPGTRLTVL.

This chain connects TRBV3-1 (or the pseudogene TRBV3-2) to TRBJ2-2; D may correspond to TRBD1 or TRBD2 (5 bases each). CDR1 and CDR2 from the germline V gene are LGHDT and YNNKEL (reference sequence). The CDR3 runs to 13 residues. The ends were cut back, 7 bases at V and 2 bases at J, with 8 bases in the middle. CDR3 sequence reads: CASNGANTGELFF. CDR3 DNA: TGTGCCAGCAACGGGGCTAACACCGGGGAGCTGTTTTTT.

V gene TRBV3-1 (or the pseudogene TRBV3-2) combines with J gene TRBJ1-6, with 7 bases lining up with TRBD1. Trimming at V came to 4 bases and at J to 7 bases, leaving 4 bases not matched to a gene. In germline, CDR1 is LGHDT, CDR2 YNNKEL (reference sequence). The CDR3 loop spans 14 amino acids. The CDR3 region is CASSPGDRNSPLHF. CDR3 in DNA: TGTGCCAGCAGCCCCGGGGACAGAAATTCACCCCTCCACTTT.

This clone occurred once. The V call is TRBV27, the J call TRBJ1-2, with 10 bases fitting TRBD1. There are 16 residues in the CDR3. The trim removed 4 bases at V and 4 bases at J, leaving 9 bases unmatched. The germline CDR1 and CDR2 sequences are MNHEY and SMNVEV (reference sequence). The CDR3, as DNA: TGTGCCAGCAGTTCCCGGGACAGGGGACGGCCCTATGGCTACACCTTC. Protein sequence: CASSSRDRGRPYGYTF.

DNA for the CDR3: TGTGCCAGCAGTTTAGGAGGGACGCCGGGGCTAAATGAGCAGTTCTTC. Protein product: CASSLGGTPGLNEQFF. V and J are TRBV28 and TRBJ2-1, with a possible D match to TRBD2 (6 bases). The germline gives CDR1 MDHEN, CDR2 SYDVKM. The CDR3 length is 16 residues. V was clipped by 2 bases and J by 7 bases, with 18 bases between them.

The chain combines TRBV5-4 with TRBJ2-2; D is unclear. CDR1 SGHNT and CDR2 YYREEE come from the germline V gene (reference sequence). V gave up 0 bases and J gave up 4 bases, with 13 bases separating them. This CDR3 is built from 16 residues. This chain's CDR3 is CASSLDPGRITGELFF. The CDR3 DNA reads TGTGCCAGCAGCTTGGACCCCGGGCGTATCACCGGGGAGCTGTTTTTT.

In its sample, this clone was seen once. The CDR3 protein is CASSLTKGGGAATQYF. CDR3 bases: TGTGCCAGCAGCTTAACGAAAGGAGGGGGCGCGGCGACCCAGTACTTC. The V and J genes are TRBV7-3 and TRBJ2-5, with TRBD1 as a possible D gene (7 bases). Per the germline V gene, CDR1 is SGHTA and CDR2 is FQGTGA. This CDR3 has 16 amino acids. Trimming removed 0 bases from V and 7 bases from J, with 18 bases in between.

This clone was detected once. CDR3 residues: CASSIEDREQYF. The CDR3 DNA sequence: TGTGCCAGTAGTATAGAAGACCGCGAGCAGTACTTC. The rearrangement uses TRBV19 and TRBJ2-7; D not resolved. The CDR3 length is 12 residues. CDR1 and CDR2 (germline): LNHDA, SQIVND (reference sequence). Trimming removed 0 bases from V and 6 bases from J, with 6 bases in between.

This sequence joins TRBV7-3 and TRBJ1-3; D may be TRBD1 (6 bases). Germline V gene sequence: CDR1 SGHTA, CDR2 FQGTGA. The length of the CDR3 is 14 residues. V was shortened by 3 bases and J by 0 bases, with 6 bases between the two germline ends. CDR3 sequence: CASSLDSSGNTIYF. CDR3 sequence (DNA): TGTGCCAGCAGCTTGGACAGCTCTGGAAACACCATATATTTT.

In DNA, the CDR3 is TGTGCCAGTAGACAGACAGGGATCTCCTACGAGCAGTACTTC. Residues: CASRQTGISYEQYF. The chain is built from TRBV19 and TRBJ2-7; 7 bases line up with TRBD1. Germline loops: CDR1 LNHDA, CDR2 SQIVND (reference sequence). The length of the CDR3 is 14 residues. With V trimmed by 6 bases and J by 0 bases, 5 bases remained unmatched.

The chain has TRBV14 and TRBJ2-1; the match to TRBD2 covers 11 bases. J gave up 6 bases and V 0 bases, and 16 bases lay outside the gene matches. The CDR3 sequence is 20 residues long. The germline V gene encodes CDR1 SGHDN and CDR2 FVKESK. Written as DNA, the CDR3 is TGTGCCAGCAGCCAAGATATTGCTAGCGGGAGGCCTGGGACAGGCAATGAGCAGTTCTTC. Residues: CASSQDIASGRPGTGNEQFF. The full variable domain, in which reference TRBV14 and TRBJ2-1 provide the parts outside the CDR3, is EAGVTQFPSHSVIEKGQTVTLRCDPISGHDNLYWYRRVMGKEIKFLLHFVKESKQDESGMPNNRFLAERTGGTYSTLKVQPAELEDSGVYFCASSQDIASGRPGTGNEQFFGPGTRLTVL.

The genes are TRBV6-2 or TRBV6-3 and TRBJ2-6; D might be TRBD1 (6 bases). Trimming removed 6 bases at V and 0 bases at J, with 9 bases between. This CDR3 is 15 amino acids long. Germline lookup yields CDR1 MNHEY and CDR2 SVGEGT. CDR3 nucleotides: TGTGCCAGCAGCGACAGGAGCTCTGGGGCCAACGTCCTGACTTTC. This encodes CASSDRSSGANVLTF.

The CDR3, as DNA: TGTGCCAGCAGTTTATCGATAAACTTAAGACAAGAGACCCAGTACTTC. Its protein is CASSLSINLRQETQYF. J is TRBJ2-5 and V is TRBV27; no reliable D call. V was clipped by 0 bases and J by 2 bases, with 13 bases between them. Germline V CDR1 and CDR2: MNHEY, SMNVEV (reference sequence). The CDR3 runs to 16 residues.

The rearrangement joins TRBV7-2 to TRBJ2-1, with TRBD1 matching over 7 bases. CDR3 size: 13 residues. The germline V gene has CDR1 SGHTA and CDR2 FQGNSA. V shed 5 bases, J shed 6 bases, and the junction held 4 bases outside the gene matches. Here the CDR3 reads CASSATGINEQFF. For the CDR3, the DNA is TGTGCCAGCAGCGCGACAGGGATCAATGAGCAGTTCTTC.

J is TRBJ1-6 and V is TRBV2, with D possibly TRBD1 on 5 matching bases. CDR3 length: 13 amino acids. V lost 3 bases and J lost 11, with 11 bases in between. Per the germline V gene, CDR1 is SNHLY and CDR2 is FYNNEI. The CDR3 region has the DNA TGTGCCAGCAGTGACGGGGCCAAAACACCCCTCCACTTT. Translated: CASSDGAKTPLHF.

The chain links TRBV7-2 to TRBJ2-1; TRBD2 agrees at 11 bases. CDR3 length equals 16 residues. The V gene end was trimmed by 5 bases and the J gene end by 9 bases; junction bases not matched to a gene: 12. Per the germline V gene, CDR1 is SGHTA and CDR2 is FQGNSA. In DNA, the CDR3 is TGTGCCAGCAGCCAAGGACTAGCGGGCAGGGCGCGTGAGCAGTTCTTC. It translates to CASSQGLAGRAREQFF.